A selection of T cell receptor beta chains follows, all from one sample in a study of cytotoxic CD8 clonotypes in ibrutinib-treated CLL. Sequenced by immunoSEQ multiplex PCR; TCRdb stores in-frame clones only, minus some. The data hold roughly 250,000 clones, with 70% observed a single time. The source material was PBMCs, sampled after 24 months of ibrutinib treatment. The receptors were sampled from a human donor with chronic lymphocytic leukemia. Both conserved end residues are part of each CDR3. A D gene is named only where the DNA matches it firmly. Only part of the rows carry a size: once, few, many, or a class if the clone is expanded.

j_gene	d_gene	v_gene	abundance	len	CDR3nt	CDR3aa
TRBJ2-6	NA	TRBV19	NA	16	TGTGCCAGTAGTATCGGGGGCAACTCTGGGGCCAACGTCCTGACTTTC	CASSIGGNSGANVLTF
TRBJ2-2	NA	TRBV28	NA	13	TGTGCCAGCCAACTCTCGTACACCGGGGAGCTGTTTTTT	CASQLSYTGELFF
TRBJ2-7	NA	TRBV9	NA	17	TGTGCCAGCAGCCCTCCCTCGGCGGGACGTAGAGCCTACGAGCAGTACTTC	CASSPPSAGRRAYEQYF
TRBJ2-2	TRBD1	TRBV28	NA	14	TGTGCCAGCAGTTTTCGGACAGGGCCCGGGGAGCTGTTTTTT	CASSFRTGPGELFF
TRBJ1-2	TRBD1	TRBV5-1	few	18	TGCGCCAGCAGCCAACTTCTCAGTCGGGCGGACAGGGGAGATGGCTACACCTTC	CASSQLLSRADRGDGYTF
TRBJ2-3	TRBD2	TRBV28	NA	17	TGTGCCAGCAGTTTATTATCTGGACTAGCGGGAAAAGGTACGCAGTATTTT	CASSLLSGLAGKGTQYF
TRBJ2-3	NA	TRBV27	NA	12	TGTGCCAGCAGTTTCCTGAGAGATACGCAGTATTTT	CASSFLRDTQYF
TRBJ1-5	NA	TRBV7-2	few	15	TGTGCCAGCAGCTCCACACGGACTCTCAATCAGCCCCAGCATTTT	CASSSTRTLNQPQHF
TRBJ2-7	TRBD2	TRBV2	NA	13	TGTGCCAGGGGACTAGCGGGAGTGCACGAGCAGTACTTC	CARGLAGVHEQYF
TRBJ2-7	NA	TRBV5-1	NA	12	TGCGCCAGCAGCTTGTCAGAGGGCGAGCAGTACTTC	CASSLSEGEQYF
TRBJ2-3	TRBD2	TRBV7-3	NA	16	TGTGCCAGCAGCGATGGGACTAGCGGGAGTGCAGATACGCAGTATTTT	CASSDGTSGSADTQYF
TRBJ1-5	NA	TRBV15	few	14	TGTGCCACCGGCCCCTGGGACAGCAATCAGCCCCAGCATTTT	CATGPWDSNQPQHF
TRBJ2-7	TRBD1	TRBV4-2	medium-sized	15	TGTGCCAGCAGCCCCCGGGACAGCGTATCCTACGAGCAGTACTTC	CASSPRDSVSYEQYF
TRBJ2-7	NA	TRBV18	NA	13	TGTGCCAGCTCACCTAGAGATTCCTACGAGCAGTACTTC	CASSPRDSYEQYF
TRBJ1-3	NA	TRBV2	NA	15	TGTGCCAGCAGCGCGGGCCTTAGCTCTGGAAACACCATATATTTT	CASSAGLSSGNTIYF
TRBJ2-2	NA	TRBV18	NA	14	TGTGCCAGCTCGCGAGCAGGGAAGGACGGGGAGCTGTTTTTT	CASSRAGKDGELFF
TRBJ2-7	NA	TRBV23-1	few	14	TGCGCCAGCATCGGAAGGACAGACCCCTACGAGCAGTACTTC	CASIGRTDPYEQYF
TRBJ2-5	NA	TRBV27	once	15	TGTGCCAGCAGTTTATCGTATACAGGGAAAGAGACCCAGTACTTC	CASSLSYTGKETQYF
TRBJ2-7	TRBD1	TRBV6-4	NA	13	TGTGCCAGCAGTGACCAAACAGGGGAAGAGCAGTACTTC	CASSDQTGEEQYF
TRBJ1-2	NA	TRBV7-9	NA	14	TGTGCCAGCACCACAGGGATCGTTGCGTCGGGCTACACCTTC	CASTTGIVASGYTF
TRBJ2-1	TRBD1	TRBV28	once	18	TGTGCCAGCAGTTTTGCATTATATCGGGACAGGGGGCTCAATGAGCAGTTCTTC	CASSFALYRDRGLNEQFF
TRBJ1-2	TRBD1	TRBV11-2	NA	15	TGTGCCAGCAGCCGTGGGACAGAAGCTAACTATGGCTACACCTTC	CASSRGTEANYGYTF
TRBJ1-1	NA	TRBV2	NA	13	TGTGCCAGCAGTGGACAGGCGGAACCTGAAGCTTTCTTT	CASSGQAEPEAFF
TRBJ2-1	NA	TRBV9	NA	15	TGTGCCAGCAGCGTAGGGGTGGGGTCCTACAATGAGCAGTTCTTC	CASSVGVGSYNEQFF
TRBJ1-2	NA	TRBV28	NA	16	TGTGCCAGCAGTCCCCCCGTAAAGGGCCGGGGCTATGGCTACACCTTC	CASSPPVKGRGYGYTF
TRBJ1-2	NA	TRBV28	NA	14	TGTGCCAGCACCACCAACGACGGTCACTATGGCTACACCTTC	CASTTNDGHYGYTF
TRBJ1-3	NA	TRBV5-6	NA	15	TGTGCCAGCAGCTTGTTGGGGGACTCTGGAAACACCATATATTTT	CASSLLGDSGNTIYF
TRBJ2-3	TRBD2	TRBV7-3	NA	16	TGTGCCAGCAGCTCTGGACTAGCGGCTAGCACAGATACGCAGTATTTT	CASSSGLAASTDTQYF
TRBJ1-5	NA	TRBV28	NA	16	TGTGCCAGCAGCATCAAGACAGTTGTTAGCAATCAGCCCCAGCATTTT	CASSIKTVVSNQPQHF
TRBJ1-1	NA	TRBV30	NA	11	TGTGCCTTCATGGGGGAAACTGAAGCTTTCTTT	CAFMGETEAFF
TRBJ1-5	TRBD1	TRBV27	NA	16	TGTGCCAGCAGTTTATACGCGACAGGGTGGGATCAGCCCCAGCATTTT	CASSLYATGWDQPQHF
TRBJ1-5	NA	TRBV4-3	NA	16	TGCGCCAGCAGCCAAGACGGGGGGGCGAGCAATCAGCCCCAGCATTTT	CASSQDGGASNQPQHF
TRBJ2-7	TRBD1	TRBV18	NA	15	TGTGCCAGCTCACCCCTGGACAGGGGGCGCAACGAGCAGTACTTC	CASSPLDRGRNEQYF
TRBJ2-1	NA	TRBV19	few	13	TGTGCCAGTGGGGGGAGCTCCTACAATGAGCAGTTCTTC	CASGGSSYNEQFF
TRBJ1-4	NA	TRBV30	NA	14	TGTGCCTGGAGTGTGGACGGAACTAATGAAAAACTGTTTTTT	CAWSVDGTNEKLFF
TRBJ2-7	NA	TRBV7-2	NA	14	TGTGCCAGCAGCCCCATTTCATCCTACTACGAGCAGTACTTC	CASSPISSYYEQYF
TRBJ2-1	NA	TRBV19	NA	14	TGTGCCAGTACCCAACAGGGACCCTACAATGAGCAGTTCTTC	CASTQQGPYNEQFF
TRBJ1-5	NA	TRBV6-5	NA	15	TGTGCCAGCAGCCCCGAGCAGGGTTCTGATCAGCCCCAGCATTTT	CASSPEQGSDQPQHF
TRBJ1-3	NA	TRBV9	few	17	TGTGCCAGCAGCGGAGGCCCGCAGGGAGGTGCTGGAAACACCATATATTTT	CASSGGPQGGAGNTIYF
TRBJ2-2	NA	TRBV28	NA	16	TGTGCCAGCAGTTTATTCCGGGGGAAGGGAACCGGGGAGCTGTTTTTT	CASSLFRGKGTGELFF
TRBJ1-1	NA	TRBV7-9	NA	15	TGTGCCAGCAGCTTGACGGGGGCGATGAACACTGAAGCTTTCTTT	CASSLTGAMNTEAFF
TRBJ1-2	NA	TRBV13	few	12	TGTGCCACCCGACCGGACCTCTATGGCTACACCTTC	CATRPDLYGYTF
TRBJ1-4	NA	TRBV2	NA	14	TGTGCCAGCAGTGTAAGGACCGTCTTTGAAAAACTGTTTTTT	CASSVRTVFEKLFF
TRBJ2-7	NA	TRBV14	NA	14	TGTGCCAGCAGCTCCTGGGACTTTTTATACGAGCAGTACTTC	CASSSWDFLYEQYF
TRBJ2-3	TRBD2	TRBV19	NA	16	TGTGCCAGTAGTTCCCGAACTAGCGGGAGCCCAGATACGCAGTATTTT	CASSSRTSGSPDTQYF
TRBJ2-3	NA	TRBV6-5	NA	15	TGTGCCAGCAGTTCTCCGGACGTGGGGGCAGATACGCAGTATTTT	CASSSPDVGADTQYF
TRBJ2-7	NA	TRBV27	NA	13	TGTGCCAGCAGACAGGGAAGAACCTACGAGCAGTACTTC	CASRQGRTYEQYF
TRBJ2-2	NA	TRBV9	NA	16	TGTGCCAGCAGCGCGCGGACACTCCAGAACACCGGGGAGCTGTTTTTT	CASSARTLQNTGELFF
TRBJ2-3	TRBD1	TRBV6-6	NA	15	TGTGCCAGCAATTCCGACAGGGTTGGCGGAGATACGCAGTATTTT	CASNSDRVGGDTQYF
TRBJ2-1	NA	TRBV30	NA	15	TGTGCCTGGCTGCCAGGGACTGGCCCATACAATGAGCAGTTCTTC	CAWLPGTGPYNEQFF
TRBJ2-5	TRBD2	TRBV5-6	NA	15	TGTGCCAGCAGCTGGACGAGCGGGGTATCGCAGACCCAGTACTTC	CASSWTSGVSQTQYF
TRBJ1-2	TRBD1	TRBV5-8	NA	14	TGTGCCAGCAGCTTGAGGGGGCAGGCCTATGGCTACACCTTC	CASSLRGQAYGYTF
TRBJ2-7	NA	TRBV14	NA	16	TGTGCCAGCAGCCAAGTCGGACAGTTCGGGGCCTACGAGCAGTACTTC	CASSQVGQFGAYEQYF
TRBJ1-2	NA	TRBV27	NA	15	TGTGCCAGCAGTTCCCTTCCCGCGGAACAGCATGGCTACACCTTC	CASSSLPAEQHGYTF
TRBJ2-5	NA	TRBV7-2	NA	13	TGTGCCAGCAGCCCTGGGTCCCTGCGGGCCCAGTACTTC	CASSPGSLRAQYF
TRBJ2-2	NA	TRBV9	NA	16	TGTGCCAGCAGCGTAGTTGTAGCGGCAAACACCGGGGAGCTGTTTTTT	CASSVVVAANTGELFF
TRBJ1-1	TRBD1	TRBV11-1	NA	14	TGTGCCAGCAGCTTAAGGGACAGGGGCACTGAAGCTTTCTTT	CASSLRDRGTEAFF
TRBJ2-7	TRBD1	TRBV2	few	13	TGTGCCAGCGCTGAGGACAGGTCCTACGAGCAGTACTTC	CASAEDRSYEQYF
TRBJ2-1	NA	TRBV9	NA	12	TGTGCCAGCAGCGCAACCCGAGGGGAGCAGTTCTTC	CASSATRGEQFF